What follows are 10 T cell receptor beta chains derived from one specimen sequenced in a study of T cells after posttransplantation cyclophosphamide. Profiled with immunoSEQ multiplex PCR; TCRdb holds only in-frame clones, not every one. Of about 480 clones listed, 91% are singletons. Sequencing used CD4+ T cells sorted from bone marrow. These TCRs come from a man in his forties or fifties.

J is TRBJ1-6 and V is TRBV5-1; 9 bases map to TRBD1. J was trimmed by 8 bases and V by 4 bases; bases with no gene match: 10. This CDR3 spans 16 amino acids. CDR1 is SGHRS, CDR2 YFSETQ, per germline. CDR3 DNA sequence: TGCGCCAGCAGCGAGACCCCGGGACAGGGTTATTCACCCCTCCACTTT. It is translated as CASSETPGQGYSPLHF. Full variable domain (remainder filled in from reference TRBV5-1 and TRBJ1-6): KAGVTQTPRYLIKTRGQQVTLSCSPISGHRSVSWYQQTPGQGLQFLFEYFSETQRNKGNFPGRFSGRQFSNSRSEMNVSTLELGDSALYLCASSETPGQGYSPLHFGNGTRLTVT.

The chain employs TRBV9 and TRBJ2-1; D perhaps matches TRBD2 (6 bases). Germline loops: CDR1 SGDLS, CDR2 YYNGEE. CDR3 length: 12 amino acids. Trimming left V 2 bases short and J 6 bases short, with 6 bases between. The CDR3 coding sequence is TGTGCCAGCAGCGTTAGCGGCAATGAGCAGTTCTTC. Protein: CASSVSGNEQFF.

CDR3 nucleotides: TGCACCAGCAGCCAGAAGCGTATTACGCAGTATTTT. Translation gives CTSSQKRITQYF. The chain carries TRBV1 and TRBJ2-3; whether TRBD2, the table's D call, matches the DNA was not checked. TRBV1 is a pseudogene. This CDR3 has 12 residues.

This clone was seen a handful of times. The CDR3 loop reads CASSFGIFYGYTF. The CDR3 nucleotides read TGTGCCAGCAGTTTCGGGATCTTCTATGGCTACACCTTC. This sequence joins TRBV28 and TRBJ1-2; no definite D call. In germline, CDR1 is MDHEN, CDR2 SYDVKM. V lost 3 bases and J lost 4, with 9 bases in between. The CDR3 sequence is 13 residues long.

This rearrangement joins TRBV7-9 to TRBJ1-4; the match to TRBD1 covers 9 bases. This CDR3 is 14 amino acids long. V was clipped by 5 bases and J by 7 bases; unmatched bases: 5. In germline, CDR1 is SEHNR, CDR2 FQNEAQ (reference sequence). The CDR3 coding sequence is TGTGCCAGCAGCCGGGGACAGGGCAGTGAAAAACTGTTTTTT. Translation gives CASSRGQGSEKLFF.

V and J are TRBV9 and TRBJ2-1; D might be TRBD2 (6 bases). Germline V gene sequence: CDR1 SGDLS, CDR2 YYNGEE. This CDR3 is built from 15 residues. V shed 3 bases and J shed 6 bases, with 16 bases lying between them. The chain's CDR3 is CASSAVHGSGNEQFF. CDR3 DNA sequence: TGTGCCAGCAGCGCCGTGCACGGGAGCGGCAATGAGCAGTTCTTC.

The chain recombines TRBV19 with TRBJ1-4; D may be TRBD1 (6 bases). The germline CDR1 and CDR2 sequences are LNHDA and SQIVND (reference sequence). V lost 7 bases to trimming and J lost 3 bases, with 24 bases between them. The CDR3 length is 18 residues. This CDR3 reads CASTPRAYRASANEKLFF. DNA of the CDR3: TGTGCCAGTACCCCAAGGGCCTACAGGGCTTCGGCTAATGAAAAACTGTTTTTT.

The chain has TRBV7-9 and TRBJ1-2; 8 bases fit TRBD1. CDR1 SEHNR and CDR2 FQNEAQ come from the germline V gene (reference sequence). With 5 bases clipped from V and 7 bases from J, the junction kept 15 bases outside the gene matches. This CDR3 comprises 16 residues. CDR3 sequence reads: CASSQARGRPAGGYTF. In nucleotides, the CDR3 is TGTGCCAGCAGCCAAGCCAGGGGGCGCCCGGCCGGTGGCTACACCTTC.

The chain joins TRBV4-1 to TRBJ2-4, with 7 bases aligning to TRBD1. V shed 4 bases and J 0 bases; nucleotides not matched to a gene: 3. The CDR3 covers 15 residues. Germline CDR1 is MGHRA and CDR2 is YSYEKL. The DNA for the CDR3 is TGCGCCAGCAGCCCGGGACAGCTAGCCAAAAACATTCAGTACTTC. Protein product: CASSPGQLAKNIQYF.

The gene calls are TRBV7-3 and TRBJ2-2; 8 bases agree with TRBD2. The ends lost 4 bases at V and 5 bases at J; junction bases unmatched: 3. This CDR3 spans 14 amino acids. Germline V CDR1 and CDR2: SGHTA, FQGTGA. The CDR3 reads CASSSSGSTGELFF. The CDR3 DNA reads TGTGCCAGCAGCTCTAGCGGGTCAACCGGGGAGCTGTTTTTT.